Shown below are 5 T cell receptor beta chains from a single sample sequenced in a study of neoadjuvant anti-PD-1 for oral cavity cancer. Clones were read by immunoSEQ multiplex PCR, and TCRdb kept only the in-frame ones, dropping some. The data show more than 7,000 clones, with 60% seen just once and just under 6.5% held by the top ten. Sequenced material: tumor tissue, taken before nivolumab (anti-PD-1) treatment. These receptors were taken from a person aged 40 to 85 with oral cavity squamous cell carcinoma.

The chain links TRBV27 to TRBJ2-1; no clear D. V gave up 4 bases and J gave up 0 bases, with 13 bases separating them. CDR1 and CDR2 from the germline V gene are MNHEY and SMNVEV (reference sequence). CDR3 length: 16 residues. The CDR3 loop is CASSSPAGSSYNEQFF. The DNA of the CDR3 is TGTGCCAGCAGTTCCCCTGCAGGCAGCTCCTACAATGAGCAGTTCTTC.

This chain joins TRBV6-1 and TRBJ2-7; TRBD2 agrees at 8 bases. Germline V CDR1 and CDR2: MNHNS, SASEGT. The J segment lost 2 bases and the V segment lost 6 bases, leaving 6 bases of the junction unmatched. This CDR3 contains 14 residues. The CDR3 sequence: CASRPLAVTYEQYF. The CDR3 nucleotides read TGTGCCAGCAGGCCACTAGCGGTTACCTACGAGCAGTACTTC.

The chain is built from TRBV19 and TRBJ1-1, with D possibly TRBD1 on 5 matching bases. The CDR3 runs to 16 residues. V lost 1 base, J lost 4 bases, and 16 bases lay in between. Per the germline V gene, CDR1 is LNHDA and CDR2 is SQIVND (reference sequence). The CDR3 DNA sequence: TGTGCCAGTAGTATAGGACAGCGGTCCTTTGGCACTGAAGCTTTCTTT. Protein sequence: CASSIGQRSFGTEAFF.

The sample holds a few counts of this clone. The chain uses TRBV27 and TRBJ2-2, with TRBD1 as a possible D gene (6 bases). V lost 8 bases and J 6 bases, leaving 22 bases between the germline ends. CDR1 is MNHEY, CDR2 SMNVEV, per germline (reference sequence). This CDR3 is built from 16 residues. DNA of the CDR3: TGTGCCAGCGCTCTTAAACAGGGTTTTTCACCCGGGGAGCTGTTTTTT. The encoded protein is CASALKQGFSPGELFF.

In this sample, this clone turned up a few times. V is TRBV2 and J is TRBJ1-6; the D is unclear. In germline, CDR1 is SNHLY, CDR2 FYNNEI. This CDR3 is built from 14 residues. The V and J ends lost 6 bases and 2 bases respectively, with 8 bases between them. For the CDR3, the DNA is TGTGCCAGCAGCCAAGGGACCTATAATTCACCCCTCCACTTT. The encoded protein is CASSQGTYNSPLHF.